This TCR beta chain derives from a study of T cell responses to AZD1222 COVID-19 vaccine. Generated by immunoSEQ multiplex PCR, the TCRdb table keeps only in-frame clones and is missing some. The repertoire has approximately 76,000 clones, about 89% of them found once; the top ten carry about 4.9%. This clone was counted between two and nine times. V lost 7 bases and J lost 5, with 12 bases in between. The CDR3 has 13 amino acids. Germline CDR1 and CDR2: LNHDA and SQIVND (reference sequence). The sequence derives from an adult in good health. Source: peripheral blood, taken on day 0 of MenACWY control vaccination. This chain uses TRBV19 with TRBJ1-5; D possibly corresponds to TRBD1 (6 bases). CDR3 bases: TGTGCCAGTACGGCAGGGGCCTATCAGCCCCAGCATTTT. Its translation: CASTAGAYQPQHF.